Only a few counts were recorded for the clone carrying this T cell receptor (beta chain). Its antigen remains unidentified. The data were obtained in a study of read filtering for tumor transcriptome and immune sequencing. Study-level results: Without single-read clonotypes, shared clonotype proportions correlated more between IR-seq and RNA-seq.

The CDR3 totals 9 residues. V shed 0 bases and J shed 15 bases, with 3 bases lying between them. Germline-derived CDR1 and CDR2 are SNHLY and FYNNEI. Molecular barcoded adaptors covering alpha/delta and beta/gamma chains were used on approximately 400 ng RNA. TCRdb analysed the reads with MiXCR anew, one entry per CDR3 protein. Among more than 35,000 distinct CDR3 sequences listed, around 15% were seen once. The specimen sequenced was a population of CD138-negative cells sorted from bone marrow. The sequence was collected from a donor aged 40 or over with multiple myeloma. The J gene is TRBJ1-5, the V gene TRBV2; no firm D call. The CDR3: CASSEARHF. The CDR3 DNA follows: TGTGCCAGCAGTGAAGCGCGGCATTTT.